Listed below are T cell receptor beta chains from one sample, sequenced in a study of OX40 agonist ivuxolimab in advanced cancers. The protocol was immunoSEQ multiplex PCR, while the TCRdb copy is restricted to in-frame clones and leaves out a portion. Among about 86,000 clones listed, around 90% were seen once. Material: CD4+ or CD8+ T cells sorted from blood, obtained in a trial of the OX40 agonist ivuxolimab. The receptor set was obtained from an adult with an advanced solid tumor such as melanoma, head and neck, liver or kidney cancer. The CDR3 runs from the conserved cysteine through the conserved F or W. A D gene is named only where the DNA matches it firmly. Rows give clone size only sometimes, using once, few, many, or a class for an expanded clone.

V: TRBV19; J: TRBJ2-1; D: TRBD2; size: -; DNA: TGTGCCAGTAGTATAGATGGGGCTAGCGGGAACAATGAGCAGTTCTTC; CDR3: CASSIDGASGNNEQFF
V: TRBV7-9; J: TRBJ2-1; D: TRBD2; size: -; DNA: TGTGCCAGCAGCGTGACTAGCGGGAGATCTTTGGAGTTCTTC; CDR3: CASSVTSGRSLEFF
V: TRBV6-1; J: TRBJ1-4; D: -; size: -; DNA: TGTGCCAGCGTTCGGGACGACGGTGAAAAACTGTTTTTT; CDR3: CASVRDDGEKLFF
V: TRBV10-3; J: TRBJ2-7; D: -; size: -; DNA: TGTGCCATCAGTGGGGACAACTACGAGCAGTACTTC; CDR3: CAISGDNYEQYF
V: TRBV5-4; J: TRBJ2-3; D: TRBD2; size: -; DNA: TGTGCCAGCAGCTCAAAGCGGGAGAGCACAGATACGCAGTATTTT; CDR3: CASSSKRESTDTQYF
V: TRBV11-2; J: TRBJ1-4; D: -; size: -; DNA: TGTGCCAGCAGCTTAAACAGGGTGGATGAAAAACTGTTTTTT; CDR3: CASSLNRVDEKLFF
V: TRBV27; J: TRBJ1-1; D: -; size: -; DNA: TGTGCCAGCAGACCCAAGGGGGGGAACACTGAAGCTTTCTTT; CDR3: CASRPKGGNTEAFF
V: TRBV7-8; J: TRBJ2-1; D: TRBD2; size: once; DNA: TGTGCCAGCACCGATAGCGGGAGGGCTGATGAGCAGTTCTTC; CDR3: CASTDSGRADEQFF
V: TRBV7-9; J: TRBJ1-1; D: TRBD1; size: -; DNA: TGTGCCAGCAGCTTTGTCCAGGGGGCACCTGAAGCTTTCTTT; CDR3: CASSFVQGAPEAFF
V: TRBV27; J: TRBJ2-7; D: -; size: few; DNA: TGTGCCACCTGGGACTTTCACGAGCAGTACTTC; CDR3: CATWDFHEQYF
V: TRBV5-4; J: TRBJ1-3; D: TRBD1; size: -; DNA: TGTGCCAGCAGCCTGGACAGGTCGAGCTCTGGAAACACCATATATTTT; CDR3: CASSLDRSSSGNTIYF
V: TRBV19; J: TRBJ2-5; D: TRBD2; size: -; DNA: TGTGCCAGTTCACCGGGAGGGCAGGGAGGGACCCAGTACTTC; CDR3: CASSPGGQGGTQYF
V: TRBV27; J: TRBJ1-5; D: TRBD1; size: -; DNA: TGTGCCAGCAGTTCCGCCGGGACAGGGGAAGGTCAGCCCCAGCATTTT; CDR3: CASSSAGTGEGQPQHF
V: TRBV7-9; J: TRBJ2-1; D: TRBD2; size: -; DNA: TGTGCCAGCAGCTTACCGACTAGCGGGAGTCGGGATGAGCAGTTCTTC; CDR3: CASSLPTSGSRDEQFF
V: TRBV18; J: TRBJ1-1; D: -; size: -; DNA: TGTGCCAGCTCACCACCCATCGCCATGAACACTGAAGCTTTCTTT; CDR3: CASSPPIAMNTEAFF
V: TRBV2; J: TRBJ2-5; D: TRBD2; size: -; DNA: TGTGCCATACAACTAGCGGGAGAGGGGGAGACCCAGTACTTC; CDR3: CAIQLAGEGETQYF
V: TRBV6-5; J: TRBJ1-1; D: TRBD1; size: -; DNA: TGTGCCAGCAGCCCCACGACAGGGGGGGGGACTGAAGCTTTCTTT; CDR3: CASSPTTGGGTEAFF
V: TRBV7-9; J: TRBJ1-5; D: -; size: -; DNA: TGTGCCAGCAGCTTAGGTGGCAGAAATCAGCCCCAGCATTTT; CDR3: CASSLGGRNQPQHF
V: TRBV5-1; J: TRBJ2-5; D: -; size: -; DNA: TGCGCCAGCAGCTTGGGGGACTGGTTCGGAACCCAGTACTTC; CDR3: CASSLGDWFGTQYF
V: TRBV11-3; J: TRBJ2-1; D: TRBD2; size: -; DNA: TGTGCCAGCAGCCCACGGACTAGCGGCCACAATGAGCAGTTCTTC; CDR3: CASSPRTSGHNEQFF
V: TRBV30; J: TRBJ1-6; D: -; size: -; DNA: TGTGCCTGGAGTGTATTTACTCAGCCCAATTCACCCCTCCACTTT; CDR3: CAWSVFTQPNSPLHF
V: TRBV9; J: TRBJ1-2; D: -; size: -; DNA: TGTGCCAGCAGCGGCGACAGCTACTATGGCTACACCTTC; CDR3: CASSGDSYYGYTF
V: TRBV9; J: TRBJ2-2; D: -; size: -; DNA: TGTGCCAGCAGTGGTCCCGGGGGTTCTAGCGGGGAGCTGTTTTTT; CDR3: CASSGPGGSSGELFF
V: TRBV10-3; J: TRBJ1-4; D: TRBD1; size: -; DNA: TGTGCCTCCGGTCCCCAGGGGGTGGAAAAACTGTTTTTT; CDR3: CASGPQGVEKLFF
V: TRBV5-4; J: TRBJ1-1; D: -; size: -; DNA: TGTGCCAGCAGCTTTGGACTGAACACTGAAGCTTTCTTT; CDR3: CASSFGLNTEAFF
V: TRBV6-4; J: TRBJ1-1; D: TRBD1; size: -; DNA: TGTGCCACCCGGACAGGGGTAGGCACTGAAGCTTTCTTT; CDR3: CATRTGVGTEAFF
V: TRBV7-6; J: TRBJ2-1; D: TRBD2; size: -; DNA: TGTGCCAGCAGCCCGTGGTTTAGCGGGAGTGAAAATGAGCAGTTCTTC; CDR3: CASSPWFSGSENEQFF
V: TRBV4-1; J: TRBJ2-7; D: TRBD2; size: -; DNA: TGCGCCAGCAGCCCGGGTCCTAGCGGGAGTTACGAGCAGTACTTC; CDR3: CASSPGPSGSYEQYF
V: TRBV6-1; J: TRBJ2-5; D: -; size: -; DNA: TGTGCCAGCAGTGAATTGGGGGGGACACAAGAGACCCAGTACTTC; CDR3: CASSELGGTQETQYF
V: TRBV11-2; J: TRBJ2-7; D: -; size: -; DNA: TGTGCCAGCAGCTTAGGTGCGGTCGAGCAGTACTTC; CDR3: CASSLGAVEQYF
V: TRBV15; J: TRBJ2-3; D: TRBD1; size: -; DNA: TGTGCCACCAGCAGTCCCCCAGGGGGCGGTAGCACAGATACGCAGTATTTT; CDR3: CATSSPPGGGSTDTQYF
V: TRBV27; J: TRBJ2-7; D: TRBD2; size: -; DNA: TGTGCCAGCAGCCACGGGACTAGCGGGAGAGGCGAGCAGTACTTC; CDR3: CASSHGTSGRGEQYF
V: TRBV7-8; J: TRBJ2-1; D: -; size: -; DNA: TGTGCCAGCAGCCAATCTTGGGGCGATGAGCAGTTCTTC; CDR3: CASSQSWGDEQFF
V: TRBV5-1; J: TRBJ2-1; D: TRBD2; size: -; DNA: TGCGCCAGCAGGGGTGAGGGAGGGCTTAATGAGCAGTTCTTC; CDR3: CASRGEGGLNEQFF